The rows below give T cell receptor beta chains drawn from one sample of a study of blood T cell repertoires in COVID-19. TCRdb's copy holds only in-frame clones and misses some; the assay was immunoSEQ multiplex PCR. Of about 70,000 clones in the sample, more than 70% were seen once. The source material was peripheral blood. Source of these receptors: a human donor in a cohort sampled during active COVID-19. CDR3s include the opening cysteine and the closing phenylalanine or tryptophan. Each record gives: D gene, V gene, clone size, J gene, CDR3 protein, CDR3 DNA. The D gene is left open where the match is weak. Not every row has a clone size; where given, it reads once, few, many or a size class.

D gene: -
V gene: TRBV7-9
clone size: -
J gene: TRBJ2-2
CDR3 protein: CASSSSSVDGELFF
CDR3 DNA: TGTGCCAGCAGCTCGTCCTCGGTAGACGGGGAGCTGTTTTTT

D gene: TRBD2
V gene: TRBV28
clone size: -
J gene: TRBJ2-4
CDR3 protein: CASSPTSVGGAKNIQYF
CDR3 DNA: TGTGCCAGCAGCCCAACGAGCGTGGGGGGGGCCAAAAACATTCAGTACTTC

D gene: TRBD2
V gene: TRBV9
clone size: -
J gene: TRBJ2-1
CDR3 protein: CASSVEALSAGGYNEQFF
CDR3 DNA: TGTGCCAGCAGCGTAGAGGCCCTTTCAGCGGGGGGCTACAATGAGCAGTTCTTC

D gene: TRBD2
V gene: TRBV9
clone size: -
J gene: TRBJ2-3
CDR3 protein: CASSVDAGASTDTQYF
CDR3 DNA: TGTGCCAGCAGCGTAGATGCGGGAGCTAGCACAGATACGCAGTATTTT

D gene: -
V gene: TRBV28
clone size: -
J gene: TRBJ2-1
CDR3 protein: CASSRQQLAPYNEQFF
CDR3 DNA: TGTGCCAGCAGCCGACAGCAACTGGCCCCCTACAATGAGCAGTTCTTC

D gene: -
V gene: TRBV6-5
clone size: -
J gene: TRBJ2-3
CDR3 protein: CASSYNSLGTDTQYF
CDR3 DNA: TGTGCCAGCAGTTACAATTCCCTTGGCACAGATACGCAGTATTTT

D gene: -
V gene: TRBV7-2
clone size: -
J gene: TRBJ1-2
CDR3 protein: CASSLELLTGYTF
CDR3 DNA: TGTGCCAGCAGCTTAGAACTCCTTACCGGCTACACCTTC

D gene: -
V gene: TRBV7-2
clone size: -
J gene: TRBJ2-1
CDR3 protein: CASSADSRGYNEQFF
CDR3 DNA: TGTGCCAGCAGCGCCGACAGTAGGGGCTACAATGAGCAGTTCTTC

D gene: TRBD2
V gene: TRBV5-1
clone size: -
J gene: TRBJ2-1
CDR3 protein: CASSFGTSGYNEQFF
CDR3 DNA: TGCGCCAGCAGTTTCGGGACTAGCGGATACAATGAGCAGTTCTTC

D gene: TRBD2
V gene: TRBV7-2
clone size: once
J gene: TRBJ2-5
CDR3 protein: CASSLGSGRGETQYF
CDR3 DNA: TGTGCCAGCAGCTTAGGTAGCGGGAGGGGTGAGACCCAGTACTTC

D gene: TRBD1
V gene: TRBV6-5
clone size: -
J gene: TRBJ1-5
CDR3 protein: CASRLQGNQPQHF
CDR3 DNA: TGTGCCAGCAGGCTACAGGGGAATCAGCCCCAGCATTTT

D gene: TRBD2
V gene: TRBV11-2
clone size: -
J gene: TRBJ2-2
CDR3 protein: CASSYTSGTGELFF
CDR3 DNA: TGTGCCAGCAGCTATACTAGCGGCACCGGGGAGCTGTTTTTT

D gene: TRBD1
V gene: TRBV2
clone size: -
J gene: TRBJ1-2
CDR3 protein: CASTLKGQGAGYTF
CDR3 DNA: TGTGCCAGCACCTTAAAGGGACAGGGGGCTGGCTACACCTTC

D gene: TRBD2
V gene: TRBV28
clone size: -
J gene: TRBJ2-7
CDR3 protein: CASSLSPIAGGGWGEQYF
CDR3 DNA: TGTGCCAGCAGTTTGTCCCCTATTGCGGGGGGCGGTTGGGGCGAGCAGTACTTC

D gene: TRBD1
V gene: TRBV30
clone size: -
J gene: TRBJ2-4
CDR3 protein: CAWMTQGAPSDIQYF
CDR3 DNA: TGTGCCTGGATGACACAGGGGGCGCCGTCAGACATTCAGTACTTC

D gene: TRBD1
V gene: TRBV7-3
clone size: -
J gene: TRBJ2-3
CDR3 protein: CASSSGTGRTDTQYF
CDR3 DNA: TGTGCCAGCAGCTCCGGGACAGGACGAACAGATACGCAGTATTTT

D gene: -
V gene: TRBV3-1/TRBV3-2
clone size: -
J gene: TRBJ2-1
CDR3 protein: CASSQGRLRNEQFF
CDR3 DNA: TGTGCCAGCAGCCAAGGGAGGCTAAGGAATGAGCAGTTCTTC

D gene: -
V gene: TRBV28
clone size: -
J gene: TRBJ1-1
CDR3 protein: CASSSITGTLLNTEAFF
CDR3 DNA: TGTGCCAGCAGTTCGATTACAGGGACCTTATTGAACACTGAAGCTTTCTTT

D gene: TRBD1
V gene: TRBV5-1
clone size: -
J gene: TRBJ2-1
CDR3 protein: CASSPGTGMRLEQFF
CDR3 DNA: TGCGCCAGCAGCCCAGGGACAGGGATGAGACTAGAGCAGTTCTTC

D gene: -
V gene: TRBV2
clone size: -
J gene: TRBJ1-1
CDR3 protein: CATLKDSGRVNTEAFF
CDR3 DNA: TGTGCCACCCTGAAGGACTCAGGTCGAGTGAACACTGAAGCTTTCTTT

D gene: -
V gene: TRBV9
clone size: -
J gene: TRBJ2-1
CDR3 protein: CASSGEWATDEQFF
CDR3 DNA: TGTGCCAGCAGCGGGGAGTGGGCTACGGACGAGCAGTTCTTC

D gene: -
V gene: TRBV7-9
clone size: few
J gene: TRBJ1-5
CDR3 protein: CASSTDISNQPQHF
CDR3 DNA: TGTGCCAGCAGCACGGACATCTCCAATCAGCCCCAGCATTTT

D gene: TRBD1
V gene: TRBV24-1
clone size: -
J gene: TRBJ1-5
CDR3 protein: CATSDGATGGRNQPQHF
CDR3 DNA: TGTGCCACCAGTGATGGCGCGACAGGGGGAAGGAATCAGCCCCAGCATTTT

D gene: TRBD2
V gene: TRBV6-6
clone size: -
J gene: TRBJ2-1
CDR3 protein: CASSYLLAGGHNEQFF
CDR3 DNA: TGTGCCAGCAGTTACCTACTAGCGGGAGGGCACAATGAGCAGTTCTTC

D gene: TRBD1
V gene: TRBV6-5
clone size: -
J gene: TRBJ1-4
CDR3 protein: CARGGQTNEKLFF
CDR3 DNA: TGTGCCAGGGGGGGACAGACTAATGAAAAACTGTTTTTT

D gene: TRBD1
V gene: TRBV5-4
clone size: -
J gene: TRBJ2-3
CDR3 protein: CASSADRGTDTQYF
CDR3 DNA: TGTGCCAGCAGCGCGGACAGGGGCACAGATACGCAGTATTTT

D gene: -
V gene: TRBV19
clone size: once
J gene: TRBJ1-1
CDR3 protein: CASSIDEGLNTEAFF
CDR3 DNA: TGTGCCAGTAGTATCGACGAGGGTCTGAACACTGAAGCTTTCTTT

D gene: -
V gene: TRBV28
clone size: -
J gene: TRBJ2-7
CDR3 protein: CASSSGTAHGGEQYF
CDR3 DNA: TGTGCCAGCAGCTCCGGGACAGCCCACGGGGGCGAGCAGTACTTC

D gene: -
V gene: TRBV6-5
clone size: -
J gene: TRBJ2-2
CDR3 protein: CASSYSSGPNTGELFF
CDR3 DNA: TGTGCCAGCAGTTATTCAAGCGGCCCTAACACCGGGGAGCTGTTTTTT

D gene: -
V gene: TRBV25-1
clone size: few
J gene: TRBJ1-1
CDR3 protein: CASRETANTEAFF
CDR3 DNA: TGTGCCAGCAGGGAGACAGCTAACACTGAAGCTTTCTTT